These 17 T cell receptor beta chains share one sample of origin, sequenced in a study of blood T cell repertoires in COVID-19. The table came from immunoSEQ multiplex PCR; TCRdb's copy has only in-frame clones and leaves some out. Of roughly 150,000 clones listed, roughly 82% are singletons. Sequencing was carried out using peripheral blood. The receptor set was obtained from a human donor with acute or convalescent COVID-19. The donor label of this sample is uncertain.

The chain uses TRBV7-8 and TRBJ2-7; a possible D gene is TRBD1 (5 bases). Trimming removed 5 bases at V and 3 bases at J, with 17 bases between. The germline CDR1 and CDR2 sequences are SGHVS and FQNEAQ. The CDR3 length is 15 residues. CDR3 DNA: TGTGCCAGCAGCCCCAATACAGGCGGCTACTACGAGCAGTACTTC. Residues: CASSPNTGGYYEQYF.

The chain combines TRBV25-1 with TRBJ2-5, with TRBD2 matching over 16 bases. The CDR3 has 18 residues. V shed 3 bases and J 1 base; nucleotides not matched to a gene: 5. Germline-derived CDR1 and CDR2 are MGHDK and SYGVNS. CDR3 DNA sequence: TGTGCCAGCAGTGACACCGGGACTAGCGGGGGGGCCCAAGAGACCCAGTACTTC. As protein: CASSDTGTSGGAQETQYF.

The chain employs TRBV7-2 and TRBJ1-1; maybe TRBD1 (6 bases). V dropped 5 bases and J dropped 5 bases, with 12 bases sitting between them. The CDR3 loop spans 13 amino acids. Germline-derived CDR1 and CDR2 are SGHTA and FQGNSA. This CDR3 reads CASSLTRGTEAFF. As DNA, the CDR3 is TGTGCCAGCAGCCTCACAAGGGGGACTGAAGCTTTCTTT.

This sequence joins TRBV19 and TRBJ2-3, with 11 nucleotides matching TRBD2. Germline assignment: CDR1 LNHDA and CDR2 SQIVND (reference sequence). J was trimmed by 0 bases and V by 5 bases; bases with no gene match: 1. The CDR3 is 15 residues long. CDR3 residues: CASSLAGGSTDTQYF. As DNA, the CDR3 is TGTGCCAGTAGTCTAGCGGGGGGTAGCACAGATACGCAGTATTTT.

The V call is TRBV6-5, the J call TRBJ1-3; D unclear. Trimming cost V 10 bases and J 2 bases, with 12 bases left between them. This CDR3 comprises 13 residues. Per the germline V gene, CDR1 is MNHEY and CDR2 is SVGAGI. The DNA of the CDR3 is TGTGCCACCCTTGGCAGTCCTGGAAACACCATATATTTT. It yields the protein CATLGSPGNTIYF.

This clone occurred once. The chain recombines TRBV7-9 with TRBJ2-2; TRBD1 is a possible D gene (5 bases). The CDR3 is 15 residues long. V lost 2 bases, J lost 1 base, and 8 bases lay in between. Germline CDR1 SEHNR, CDR2 FQNEAQ (reference sequence). DNA of the CDR3: TGTGCCAGCAGCTTACCCACAGGGAACACCGGGGAGCTGTTTTTT. Protein: CASSLPTGNTGELFF.

V and J are TRBV7-2 and TRBJ2-7; TRBD1 is a possible D gene (6 bases). This CDR3 region has 15 residues. Trimming left V 1 base short and J 4 bases short, with 14 bases between. Germline CDR1 reads SGHTA; CDR2 reads FQGNSA. The CDR3 nucleotides read TGTGCCAGCAGCTTAGTGGGTCCAGGGGTGTACGAGCAGTACTTC. Residues: CASSLVGPGVYEQYF.

The gene calls are TRBV5-5 and TRBJ1-4; 7 bases are a match to TRBD1. The germline V gene has CDR1 SGHKS and CDR2 YYEKEE (reference sequence). Trimming removed 4 bases from V and 3 bases from J; junction bases left unmatched: 9. There are 16 residues in the CDR3. The CDR3 sequence is CASSLETGTANEKLFF. The CDR3 DNA is TGTGCCAGCAGCCTAGAAACCGGGACAGCTAATGAAAAACTGTTTTTT. The whole variable domain, remainder taken from reference TRBV5-5 and TRBJ1-4, is DAGVTQSPTHLIKTRGQQVTLRCSPISGHKSVSWYQQVLGQGPQFIFQYYEKEERGRGNFPDRFSARQFPNYSSELNVNALLLGDSALYLCASSLETGTANEKLFFGSGTQLSVL.

This sequence joins TRBV27 and TRBJ2-5; tentatively, D is TRBD1 (5 bases). Looked up from germline, CDR1 is MNHEY and CDR2 is SMNVEV (reference sequence). CDR3 length equals 14 residues. Trimming cost V 6 bases and J 5 bases, with 16 bases left between them. This chain's CDR3 is CASRPRVGRETQYF. DNA for the CDR3: TGTGCCAGCAGACCCAGGGTCGGTAGGGAGACCCAGTACTTC.

V and J are TRBV9 and TRBJ1-1; TRBD1 agrees at 7 bases. The CDR3 length is 15 residues. Germline CDR1 reads SGDLS; CDR2 reads YYNGEE. Germline trimming cut 2 bases from V and 0 bases from J; bases unmatched to any gene: 4. The CDR3 is CASSVHRGLNTEAFF. CDR3 nucleotides: TGTGCCAGCAGCGTCCACAGGGGCCTGAACACTGAAGCTTTCTTT.

The V and J genes are TRBV7-2 and TRBJ1-5; 8 nucleotides match TRBD1. J was trimmed by 1 base and V by 0 bases; bases with no gene match: 11. The length of the CDR3 is 19 residues. The germline V gene encodes CDR1 SGHTA and CDR2 FQGNSA. The CDR3 nucleotides are TGTGCCAGCAGCTTAGCGTTCCAGGGGGCCAGTAGCAGCAATCAGCCCCAGCATTTT. It codes for CASSLAFQGASSSNQPQHF. The full variable domain, with the rest looked up from reference TRBV7-2 and TRBJ1-5, is GAGVSQSPSNKVTEKGKDVELRCDPISGHTALYWYRQSLGQGLEFLIYFQGNSAPDKSGLPSDRFSAERTGGSVSTLTIQRTQQEDSAVYLCASSLAFQGASSSNQPQHFGDGTRLSIL.

This CDR3 reads CASHPASTGVLSGELFF. The CDR3 DNA is TGTGCTAGTCACCCCGCCTCGACAGGGGTACTTTCCGGGGAGCTGTTTTTT. The chain has TRBV12-5 and TRBJ2-2, with 8 positions matching TRBD1. Germline loops: CDR1 LGHNT, CDR2 FRNRAP. Germline trimming cut 8 bases from V and 6 bases from J; bases unmatched to any gene: 17. The CDR3 is 17 residues long.

The chain couples TRBV7-9 to TRBJ2-3, with D hard to call. Germline V gene sequence: CDR1 SEHNR, CDR2 FQNEAQ (reference sequence). Trimming stripped 7 bases from V and 6 bases from J, with 11 bases between. The CDR3 loop spans 12 amino acids. The CDR3 region is CASTLTGDTQYF. DNA of the CDR3: TGTGCCAGCACCCTTACCGGGGATACGCAGTATTTT. Full variable domain (rest looked up from reference TRBV7-9 and TRBJ2-3): DTGVSQNPRHKITKRGQNVTFRCDPISEHNRLYWYRQTLGQGPEFLTYFQNEAQLEKSRLLSDRFSAERPKGSFSTLEIQRTEQGDSAMYLCASTLTGDTQYFGPGTRLTVL.

The rearrangement uses TRBV7-6 and TRBJ1-4, with 9 bases aligning to TRBD1. V gave up 2 bases and J gave up 3 bases; unmatched junction bases: 7. The CDR3 totals 17 residues. Germline V gene data show CDR1 as SGHVS and CDR2 as FNYEAQ. The CDR3 region is CASSLWDREEANEKLFF. Here the CDR3 DNA reads TGTGCCAGCAGCTTATGGGACAGGGAGGAGGCTAATGAAAAACTGTTTTTT.

This clone has a handful of counts. The CDR3 region is CAISEEGAISPLHF. The DNA of the CDR3 is TGTGCCATCAGTGAGGAGGGGGCGATTTCACCCCTCCACTTT. This chain connects TRBV10-3 to TRBJ1-6, with 7 nucleotides matching TRBD1. The length of the CDR3 is 14 residues. The V segment lost 2 bases and the J segment 9 bases; nucleotides outside the gene matches: 4. Per germline, CDR1 ENHRY and CDR2 SYGVKD.

The chain uses TRBV20-1 and TRBJ2-1; D unclear. V was shortened by 6 bases and J by 5 bases, with 17 bases between the two germline ends. The CDR3 has 14 amino acids. CDR1 and CDR2 (germline): DFQATT, SNEGSKA (reference sequence). CDR3 sequence: CSASILGPHNEQFF. As DNA, the CDR3 is TGCAGTGCCAGTATCCTAGGTCCTCACAATGAGCAGTTCTTC.

This clone was observed a handful of times. V is TRBV30 and J is TRBJ2-7; 13 bases line up with TRBD2. Germline CDR1 is GTSNPN and CDR2 is SVGIG (reference sequence). The trim removed 1 base at V and 6 bases at J, leaving 6 bases unmatched. The CDR3 runs 15 residues. Written as DNA, the CDR3 is TGTGCCTGGAGTGAGACTAGCGGGGGGTACAGCGAGCAGTACTTC. Its protein product is CAWSETSGGYSEQYF.